This record covers a single T cell receptor beta chain. Antigen unknown. It is unclear where the CDR3 begins or ends on the DNA, so no DNA is shown, and the CDR3 is as TCRdb lists it. TCRdb reprocessed the multiplex PCR reads with MiXCR, giving one entry per CDR3 protein. Among tens of thousands of distinct CDR3 sequences, under 45% were seen once, and the ten largest hold over 9.5%. The sample originates from a study of breast tumors, draining lymph nodes, adjacent tissues. The CDR3 spans 21 amino acids, including both terminal residues. The V gene's germline CDR1 is SGHTA and CDR2 FQGTGA. General observations from the study: Tumor and nontumor repertoires were significantly more similar in luminal-like than in basal-like breast cancer. Tumors had less TCR diversity than lymph nodes, more than nontumor tissue. Most tumor T cells seemingly derive from lymph node, then expand in tumor.

The rearrangement links TRBV7-3 to TRBJ1-5; TRBD1, as called in the table, went unchecked against the DNA. Sequencing input: breast tumor tissue. The sequence derives from a female donor with breast cancer. Some clones in this sample may be carry-over from other donors' samples. This chain's CDR3 is CASSWDRGEYNEQFFGDPQHF.